The next 15 T cell receptor beta chains were all read from a single sample in a study of T cells in Graves' hyperthyroidism and ophthalmopathy. Using RNA transcripts as the source, TCR beta CDR3 regions were amplified. First-round RT-PCR of the TCR CDR3 relied on the HTBI primer set. MiXCR, run by TCRdb on the multiplex PCR reads, gives a single entry per CDR3 protein. Found here are about 640,000 distinct CDR3 sequences, about 14% of them singletons; the top ten hold around 13%. The sequencing input was blood. The origin of the receptors is a woman in her 50s with Graves' ophthalmopathy.

This clonotype was counted ten times or more. DNA of the CDR3: TGTGCCAGCAGCAGACAGGGGGGATCCTACGAGCAGTACTTC. As protein: CASSRQGGSYEQYF. The chain joins TRBV6-1 to TRBJ2-7; 9 bases are a match to TRBD1. Germline V gene lookup returns CDR1 MNHNS and CDR2 SASEGT. Losses at the gene ends were 6 bases for V and 1 base for J; bases not matched to a gene: 4. The CDR3 contains 14 residues.

The table lists this clonotype with many counts. V usage is TRBV18 and J usage is TRBJ2-5; 7 nucleotides agree with TRBD1. V gave up 2 bases and J gave up 4 bases; unmatched junction bases: 7. CDR3 size: 15 residues. Looked up from germline, CDR1 is KGHSH and CDR2 is LQKENI. In nucleotides, the CDR3 is TGTGCCAGCTCACCAGTGGGACAGAGATTAGAGACCCAGTACTTC. This gives the protein CASSPVGQRLETQYF.

Many counts were recorded for this clonotype. The CDR3 coding sequence is TGTGCCAGCAGTCCACGAGTTGGCGATCAGCCCCAGCATTTT. Its protein product is CASSPRVGDQPQHF. The rearrangement joins TRBV12-3 or TRBV12-4 to TRBJ1-5; D unresolved. V lost 5 bases, J lost 5 bases, and 13 bases lay in between. CDR3 length equals 14 residues.

This chain links TRBV7-9 with TRBJ2-6, with a weak D call TRBD2 (7 bases). The CDR3 consists of 17 residues. Trimming stripped 5 bases from V and 3 bases from J, with 17 bases between. Per germline, CDR1 SEHNR and CDR2 FQNEAQ (reference sequence). The CDR3 DNA is TGTGCCAGCAGCCCCGTGGGGGGGCGCGGTGGGGCCAACGTCCTGACTTTC. Its protein is CASSPVGGRGGANVLTF. Variable domain in full (rest from reference TRBV7-9 and TRBJ2-6): DTGVSQNPRHKITKRGQNVTFRCDPISEHNRLYWYRQTLGQGPEFLTYFQNEAQLEKSRLLSDRFSAERPKGSFSTLEIQRTEQGDSAMYLCASSPVGGRGGANVLTFGAGSRLTVL.

This clonotype was counted ten times or more. V is TRBV5-1 and J is TRBJ2-7, with D tentatively TRBD2 (5 bases). The CDR3 runs 15 residues. The germline V gene encodes CDR1 SGHRS and CDR2 YFSETQ. Trimming left V 2 bases short and J 2 bases short, with 14 bases between. For the CDR3, the DNA is TGCGCCAGCAGCTTCGGGTCAGCGGACCCCTACGAGCAGTACTTC. It specifies CASSFGSADPYEQYF. The full variable domain, in which reference TRBV5-1 and TRBJ2-7 provide the parts outside the CDR3, is KAGVTQTPRYLIKTRGQQVTLSCSPISGHRSVSWYQQTPGQGLQFLFEYFSETQRNKGNFPGRFSGRQFSNSRSEMNVSTLELGDSALYLCASSFGSADPYEQYFGPGTRLTVT.

V and J are TRBV7-2 and TRBJ1-3; 7 bases agree with TRBD1. Trimming cost V 5 bases and J 0 bases; bases outside gene matches: 10. This CDR3 comprises 17 residues. Looked up from germline, CDR1 is SGHTA and CDR2 is FQGNSA. CDR3 nucleotide sequence: TGTGCCAGCAGCATGACCGGGACAGCCAACTCTGGAAACACCATATATTTT. Amino acids: CASSMTGTANSGNTIYF.

This clonotype was recorded a few times. DNA for the CDR3: TGTGCCTGGACGGTAGGCACAGATACGCAGTATTTT. Its protein is CAWTVGTDTQYF. The chain carries TRBV30 and TRBJ2-3; no definite D call. The CDR3 sequence is 12 residues long. V was shortened by 4 bases and J by 1 base, with 6 bases between the two germline ends. Germline values: CDR1 GTSNPN, CDR2 SVGIG (reference sequence).

This clonotype was observed at least ten times. The chain is built from TRBV20-1 and TRBJ2-7, with 10 bases identical to TRBD1. Germline CDR1 reads DFQATT; CDR2 reads SNEGSKA (reference sequence). Trimming took 1 base from V and 5 from J; bases not matched to a gene: 5. There are 14 residues in the CDR3. The CDR3 sequence is CSARAGQGFHEQYF. Written as DNA, the CDR3 is TGCAGTGCTAGAGCGGGACAGGGGTTCCACGAGCAGTACTTC.

The sample holds many counts of this clonotype. Germline is not matched at one junction end, which may reflect a read error. The rearrangement uses TRBV27 and TRBJ1-1, with 7 bases that match TRBD1. This CDR3 is built from 13 residues. Germline V lookup: CDR1 MNHEY, CDR2 SMNVEV (reference sequence). CDR3: CASSLTGATEAFF. For the CDR3, the DNA is TGCGCCAGCAGCTTAACAGGGGCCACTGAAGCTTTCTTT.

A few counts support this clonotype. This sequence joins TRBV7-9 and TRBJ2-5; TRBD1 matches 8 bases. Looked up from germline, CDR1 is SEHNR and CDR2 is FQNEAQ (reference sequence). J lost 4 bases, V lost 5 bases, and 9 bases had no gene match. The CDR3 has 15 residues. The chain's CDR3 is CASSTGQGVIETQYF. The CDR3 DNA sequence: TGTGCCAGCAGCACAGGACAGGGAGTGATAGAGACCCAGTACTTC.

This chain connects TRBV3-1 to TRBJ2-5, with D perhaps matching TRBD1 (6 bases). The germline gives CDR1 LGHDT, CDR2 YNNKEL (reference sequence). With 6 bases removed from V and 5 bases from J, the gap between germline ends came to 22 bases. The CDR3 extends over 16 amino acids. CDR3 amino acids: CASRPLNRDVYETQYF. CDR3 coding DNA: TGTGCCAGCAGACCGTTGAACAGGGACGTTTACGAGACCCAGTACTTC.

The V gene is TRBV11-2, the J gene TRBJ2-3; 11 bases align to TRBD2. This CDR3 spans 17 amino acids. Germline V gene sequence: CDR1 SGHAT, CDR2 FQNNGV. V lost 1 base, J lost 2 bases, and 5 bases stayed unmatched. CDR3 DNA sequence: TGTGCCAGCAGCTTAGCCCCGGGACTAGCGGACACAGATACGCAGTATTTT. Translating gives CASSLAPGLADTDTQYF.

J is TRBJ1-2 and V is TRBV7-2; 12 nucleotides align to TRBD1. The junction had 8 bases not matched to a gene; V was cut back by 4 bases and J by 8 bases. This CDR3 comprises 15 residues. Germline V CDR1 and CDR2: SGHTA, FQGNSA. The CDR3: CASSSGTGGTKGYTF. In nucleotides, the CDR3 is TGTGCCAGCAGCTCGGGGACAGGGGGCACAAAAGGCTACACCTTC.

This clonotype was observed a handful of times. CDR3 residues: CASSYSSGPGDTQYF. CDR3 coding DNA: TGTGCCAGCAGTTACTCTAGCGGTCCTGGGGATACGCAGTATTTT. The V call is TRBV6-5, the J call TRBJ2-3; possible D gene TRBD2, 6 bases. CDR1 is MNHEY and CDR2 is SVGAGI in the germline V gene. This CDR3 is 15 amino acids long. Trimming took off 0 bases at V and 6 bases at J, with 13 bases between the two ends.

This clonotype was found many times. This chain links TRBV28 with TRBJ2-7; possible D gene TRBD2, 5 bases. V was pared by 6 bases and J by 4 bases, with 16 bases between. The CDR3 runs to 14 residues. Germline loops: CDR1 MDHEN, CDR2 SYDVKM. CDR3: CASSPREGYYEQYF. In DNA form, the CDR3 reads TGTGCCAGCAGCCCCCGTGAGGGATATTACGAGCAGTACTTC.